This entry describes one T cell receptor (beta chain). The antigen is not known. The data were taken from a study of cytomegalovirus exposure and HLA in healthy donors. The germline CDR1 and CDR2 sequences are MRHNA and SNTAGT. The CDR3 is made up of 16 amino acids. V lost 8 bases to trimming and J lost 0 bases, with 18 bases between them. A multiplex PCR was run with 60 Vbeta primers and 13 Jbeta primers. Profiled with immunoSEQ multiplex PCR; TCRdb holds only in-frame clones, not every one. The table records 100,000 to 150,000 clones, almost 80% of them present only once. Findings and limits, study-wide: The study listed roughly 160 cytomegalovirus-associated TCR beta chains. Segments of the TCR beta V type were, in most cases, productive about 87% or about 30% of the time in an earlier analysis. Highest at DRB1 and lowest at HLA-C, TCR association rates differed among HLA loci in a later analysis.

This chain connects TRBV6-4 to TRBJ2-3, with D maybe TRBD1 (5 bases). Sample: PBMCs. The receptor was derived from a female donor in good health and CMV-seronegative. This CDR3 is CASHAPTGSSTDTQYF. The CDR3 DNA reads TGTGCCAGCCACGCCCCTACAGGTTCTAGCACAGATACGCAGTATTTT.